The 32 T cell receptor beta chains listed next were all sequenced from one sample in a study of tumor-infiltrating lymphocytes in oesophageal squamous cell carcinoma. TCRdb used MiXCR to reprocess the PCR reads, holding one entry per CDR3 protein. The table has roughly 12,000 distinct CDR3 sequences, less than 55% seen once. The specimen was normal esophageal tissue next to the tumor. These receptors all come from a male donor with esophageal squamous cell carcinoma.

A few counts support this clonotype. Here the CDR3 reads CSASGQVNTEAFF. CDR3 in DNA: TGCAGTGCTAGCGGACAGGTGAACACTGAAGCTTTCTTT. The chain has TRBV20-1 and TRBJ1-1; the match to TRBD1 covers 7 bases. The CDR3 is made up of 13 amino acids. Germline CDR1 reads DFQATT; CDR2 reads SNEGSKA (reference sequence). The trim removed 3 bases at V and 0 bases at J, leaving 1 base unmatched.

This clonotype occurred a few times. V and J are TRBV12-3 or TRBV12-4 and TRBJ2-1; 9 bases align to TRBD1. The CDR3 is 14 amino acids. With V trimmed by 7 bases and J by 5 bases, 6 bases remained unmatched. The CDR3 coding sequence is TGTGCCAGCACCTGGACAGGGGCGGACAATGAGCAGTTCTTC. Protein product: CASTWTGADNEQFF.

This clonotype was counted at least ten times. The V and J genes are TRBV6-6 and TRBJ2-2; 10 bases map to TRBD2. CDR3 length: 16 residues. CDR1 MNHNY and CDR2 SVGAGI come from the germline V gene (reference sequence). The J segment lost 8 bases and the V segment lost 2 bases, leaving 8 bases of the junction unmatched. The CDR3: CASSYASGSNWGELFF. CDR3 bases: TGTGCCAGCAGTTACGCTAGCGGGAGTAATTGGGGGGAGCTGTTTTTT.

The sample holds many counts of this clonotype. This rearrangement joins TRBV5-1 to TRBJ2-5; 8 nucleotides align to TRBD1. The germline V gene has CDR1 SGHRS and CDR2 YFSETQ. J gave up 4 bases and V 2 bases, and 7 bases lay outside the gene matches. The CDR3 runs 15 residues. The CDR3 protein is CASSFSGGSGETQYF. The CDR3, as DNA: TGCGCCAGCAGCTTCTCAGGGGGCTCGGGAGAGACCCAGTACTTC.

J is TRBJ2-5 and V is TRBV27; 11 bases are a match to TRBD2. CDR1 MNHEY and CDR2 SMNVEV come from the germline V gene (reference sequence). Germline trimming cut 3 bases from V and 0 bases from J; bases unmatched to any gene: 0. The CDR3 runs 15 residues. The CDR3 protein is CASSLTSGNQETQYF. CDR3 coding DNA: TGTGCCAGCAGTTTGACTAGCGGGAACCAAGAGACCCAGTACTTC.

This clonotype was found once. The conserved final phenylalanine or tryptophan is absent from the CDR3, which likely points to a read error. It is unclear where the CDR3 begins or ends on the DNA, so no DNA is shown, and the CDR3 is as TCRdb lists it. The V call is TRBV7-2, the J call TRBJ2-1; the table's D call TRBD1 went unverified against the DNA. The V gene's germline CDR1 is SGHTA and CDR2 FQGNSA. Inclusive of both ends, the CDR3 amounts to 17 amino acids. The chain's CDR3 is CASSSQLTGLSGYTFGS.

This clonotype has just a few counts. The chain employs TRBV19 and TRBJ2-7; no firm D call. The germline gives CDR1 LNHDA, CDR2 SQIVND (reference sequence). The CDR3 loop spans 15 amino acids. Trimming took off 3 bases at V and 0 bases at J, with 12 bases between the two ends. Here the CDR3 DNA reads TGTGCCAGTAGTATTAGGCAGGATTTCTCCTACGAGCAGTACTTC. Translating it yields CASSIRQDFSYEQYF.

Points on this clonotype: Since the CDR3 does not end with the conserved phenylalanine or tryptophan, this likely comes from a read error. It is unclear where the CDR3 begins or ends on the DNA, so no DNA is shown, and the CDR3 is as TCRdb lists it. The chain has TRBV7-4 and TRBJ2-5; the table's D call, TRBD2, has no DNA check behind it. Germline V lookup: CDR1 SGHVT, CDR2 SQSDAQ. The CDR3 length is 15 residues, termini included. The CDR3 loop reads CASSFAGNEGYTFGS.

This clonotype was recorded a few times. J is TRBJ1-2 and V is TRBV5-1; D is unresolved. Trimming took 0 bases from V and 8 from J, leaving 8 bases between them. The CDR3 consists of 12 residues. Germline V gene data show CDR1 as SGHRS and CDR2 as YFSETQ. The chain's CDR3 is CASSLDGKGYTF. CDR3 nucleotide sequence: TGCGCCAGCAGCTTGGACGGGAAAGGCTACACCTTC.

This chain links TRBV24-1 with TRBJ2-2, with TRBD2 matching 16 bases. The CDR3 contains 17 residues. CDR1 KGHDR and CDR2 SFDVKD come from the germline V gene. With V trimmed by 7 bases and J by 4 bases, 5 bases remained unmatched. The CDR3 nucleotides are TGTGCCACCAGCCCGGGACTAGCGGGAGGGGGCACCGGGGAGCTGTTTTTT. Translated, it gives CATSPGLAGGGTGELFF.

This sequence joins TRBV7-2 and TRBJ2-5; the D call may be TRBD1 or TRBD2 (5 bases each). Germline CDR1 reads SGHTA; CDR2 reads FQGNSA. This CDR3 is 14 amino acids long. Trimming took 6 bases from V and 7 from J, leaving 18 bases between them. In DNA form, the CDR3 reads TGTGCCAGCAGTTCGACCCGTGGGGGTGTGACCCAGTACTTC. It translates to CASSSTRGGVTQYF. Full variable domain (missing parts from reference TRBV7-2 and TRBJ2-5): GAGVSQSPSNKVTEKGKDVELRCDPISGHTALYWYRQSLGQGLEFLIYFQGNSAPDKSGLPSDRFSAERTGGSVSTLTIQRTQQEDSAVYLCASSSTRGGVTQYFGPGTRLLVL.

The chain employs TRBV6-2 or TRBV6-3 and TRBJ1-1; D uncertain. The CDR3 is 13 residues long. Trimming pared 0 bases from V and 3 bases from J, leaving 5 bases between. The germline gives CDR1 MNHEY, CDR2 SVGEGT. The CDR3 loop is CASSYSTDTEAFF. CDR3 bases: TGTGCCAGCAGTTACTCGACGGACACTGAAGCTTTCTTT.

This clonotype has more than one count but fewer than ten. The J gene is TRBJ2-3, the V gene TRBV7-2; 8 positions match TRBD2. CDR1 is SGHTA, CDR2 FQGNSA, per germline. The CDR3 is made up of 16 amino acids. The J segment lost 1 base and the V segment lost 1 base, leaving 4 bases of the junction unmatched. The CDR3 here is CASSLVTGRGTDTQYF. The CDR3 DNA sequence: TGTGCCAGCAGCTTAGTTACCGGGAGGGGCACAGATACGCAGTATTTT.

This chain links TRBV7-6 with TRBJ1-2; D gene ambiguous. The ends were cut back, 0 bases at V and 4 bases at J, with 3 bases in the middle. The CDR3 is made up of 12 amino acids. Germline V CDR1 and CDR2: SGHVS, FNYEAQ. CDR3 residues: CASSLAGYGYTF. The CDR3 nucleotides are TGTGCCAGCAGCTTAGCCGGCTATGGCTACACCTTC.

A single count supports this clonotype. V is TRBV6-6 and J is TRBJ2-7; D unclear. The J call may not be correct, given that the DNA end is closer to TRBJ2-1. Germline CDR1 MNHNY, CDR2 SVGAGI (reference sequence). The CDR3 contains 12 residues. The CDR3 loop reads CAVGPHVNEQFF. Here the CDR3 DNA reads TGTGCGGTCGGGCCCCACGTTAATGAGCAGTTCTTC.

The chain uses TRBV7-2 and TRBJ2-7; TRBD2 matches at 12 bases. Germline values: CDR1 SGHTA, CDR2 FQGNSA. After removal of 0 bases from V and 4 bases from J, the junction contained 1 base not matched to a gene. This CDR3 region has 15 residues. The CDR3 is CASSLAGTSGYEQYF. In DNA form, the CDR3 reads TGTGCCAGCAGCTTAGCTGGGACTAGCGGGTACGAGCAGTACTTC.

In its sample, this clonotype was seen a few times. V gene TRBV18 combines with J gene TRBJ1-4; D gene ambiguous. The CDR3 extends over 14 amino acids. V gave up 3 bases and J gave up 3 bases, with 8 bases separating them. Per the germline V gene, CDR1 is KGHSH and CDR2 is LQKENI. CDR3 amino acids: CASSPTTSNEKLFF. CDR3 nucleotides: TGTGCCAGCTCACCGACAACCTCTAATGAAAAACTGTTTTTT.

As to this clonotype: A junction end diverges from the germline sequence, so it may reflect a read error. The J gene is TRBJ1-6, the V gene TRBV7-6; 10 nucleotides align to TRBD1. The germline gives CDR1 SGHVS, CDR2 FNYEAQ. The CDR3 sequence is 15 residues long. As DNA, the CDR3 is TGTGCCAGCAGCTTGGGGACAGGGGATAATTCACCCCTCCACTTC. Translating it yields CASSLGTGDNSPLHF. Full variable domain (outside the CDR3, taken from reference TRBV7-6 and TRBJ1-6): GAGVSQSPRYKVTKRGQDVALRCDPISGHVSLYWYRQALGQGPEFLTYFNYEAQQDKSGLPNDRFSAERPEGSISTLTIQRTEQRDSAMYRCASSLGTGDNSPLHFGNGTRLTVT.

V is TRBV7-3 and J is TRBJ2-3; no clear D gene. The CDR3 extends over 13 amino acids. V was pared by 2 bases and J by 1 base, with 4 bases between. Germline CDR1 SGHTA, CDR2 FQGTGA. This CDR3 reads CASSLSRTDTQYF. In nucleotides, the CDR3 is TGTGCCAGCAGCTTATCACGCACAGATACGCAGTATTTT. Combining the CDR3 with reference TRBV7-3 and TRBJ2-3 gives the whole variable domain GAGVSQTPSNKVTEKGKYVELRCDPISGHTALYWYRQSLGQGPEFLIYFQGTGAADDSGLPNDRFFAVRPEGSVSTLKIQRTERGDSAVYLCASSLSRTDTQYFGPGTRLTVL.

This chain uses TRBV12-3 or TRBV12-4 with TRBJ2-1, with 9 bases fitting TRBD2. Trimming took 2 bases from V and 2 from J; bases not matched to a gene: 4. The CDR3 totals 16 residues. The CDR3 loop reads CASSLFSGSTYNEQFF. CDR3 sequence (DNA): TGTGCCAGCAGTTTATTTAGCGGGAGTACCTACAATGAGCAGTTCTTC.

Only one count was recorded for this clonotype. Possible read error: a much larger clone is one base away. The chain's CDR3 is CASGALAGSYNEQYF. CDR3 DNA sequence: TGTGCCAGCGGTGCGTTGGCGGGATCCTACAATGAGCAGTACTTC. V and J are TRBV12-3 or TRBV12-4 and TRBJ2-5; D is possibly TRBD2 (6 bases). The CDR3 is made up of 15 amino acids. V was trimmed by 8 bases and J by 11 bases, leaving 27 bases between them.

Notes on this clonotype: A junction end diverges from the germline sequence, so it may reflect a read error. V usage is TRBV5-3 and J usage is TRBJ2-5, with 9 nucleotides matching TRBD1. TRBV5-3 is an ORF, and what it does is uncertain. The CDR3 contains 14 residues. The CDR3 DNA sequence: TGCGCCAGCAGCACACAGGGGGCAGTTGAGACCCAGTACTTC. Translation: CASSTQGAVETQYF.

This chain uses TRBV14 with TRBJ2-3, with D tentatively TRBD1 (5 bases). Germline CDR1 and CDR2: SGHDN and FVKESK. Trimming stripped 0 bases from V and 2 bases from J, with 9 bases between. The CDR3 sequence is 15 residues long. The CDR3 spells CASSQDQGFTDTQYF. For the CDR3, the DNA is TGTGCCAGCAGCCAAGATCAGGGCTTCACAGATACGCAGTATTTT.

A few counts support this clonotype. This rearrangement joins TRBV24-1 to TRBJ2-2; D might be TRBD1 (5 bases). The CDR3 has 16 amino acids. Trimming shortened V by 0 bases and J by 6 bases, and 13 bases separated the two germline ends. Germline V gene sequence: CDR1 KGHDR, CDR2 SFDVKD. DNA of the CDR3: TGTGCCACCAGTGATTTGTCAGGGTTTTATCCCGGGGAGCTGTTTTTT. It is translated as CATSDLSGFYPGELFF.

This clonotype was detected ten times or more. This chain uses TRBV5-5 with TRBJ2-4, with D possibly being TRBD2 (6 bases). V lost 2 bases to trimming and J lost 0 bases, with 12 bases between them. Germline CDR1 SGHKS, CDR2 YYEKEE (reference sequence). CDR3 size: 16 residues. CDR3 residues: CASSLNSGLAKNIQYF. The CDR3 DNA sequence: TGTGCCAGCAGCTTAAATAGCGGATTAGCCAAAAACATTCAGTACTTC.

Concerning this clonotype itself: A read error is possible here, since a much larger clone lies one base away. This chain joins TRBV10-2 and TRBJ2-3, with D possibly TRBD2 on 7 matching bases. There are 15 residues in the CDR3. Looked up from germline, CDR1 is WSHSY and CDR2 is SAAADI. The germline V and J ends were trimmed by 5 bases and 14 bases, with 26 bases remaining between them. The CDR3 DNA reads as TGCGCCAGCAGTTTTGAGGGGGAGGGGACCGGGGAGCTGTATTTT. The encoded protein is CASSFEGEGTGELYF.

This clonotype showed up just once. This chain connects TRBV7-3 to TRBJ2-1, with D possibly TRBD2 on 5 matching bases. Trimming removed 3 bases at V and 4 bases at J, with 13 bases between. Germline V gene data show CDR1 as SGHTA and CDR2 as FQGTGA. This CDR3 contains 15 residues. The DNA for the CDR3 is TGTGCCAGCAGCTTGGAAGCGGATACGTACAATGAGCAGTTCTTC. Protein product: CASSLEADTYNEQFF.

The V call is TRBV19, the J call TRBJ1-5; 7 positions agree with TRBD1. This CDR3 is 15 amino acids long. The germline V gene encodes CDR1 LNHDA and CDR2 SQIVND (reference sequence). Trimming took 6 bases from V and 0 from J; bases not matched to a gene: 5. CDR3 nucleotides: TGTGCCAGTAGATGGGACAGCTATAGCAATCAGCCCCAGCATTTT. Translation: CASRWDSYSNQPQHF.

Notes on this clonotype: It is likely a read error, because the conserved phenylalanine at the end of the CDR3 is missing. It is unclear where the CDR3 begins or ends on the DNA, so no DNA is shown, and the CDR3 is as TCRdb lists it. This chain links TRBV7-2 with TRBJ2-5; the DNA was not compared with TRBD1, the D call given in the table. The CDR3 has 16 residues if both end residues are counted. In germline, CDR1 is SGHTA, CDR2 FQGNSA. This CDR3 is CASSFDRNSYEQYFGS.

CDR3 protein: CASGAHEQYF. The CDR3 nucleotides are TGTGCCAGCGGAGCCCATGAGCAGTACTTC. This chain connects TRBV7-2 to TRBJ2-4, with D uncertain. There are 10 residues in the CDR3. Germline CDR1 SGHTA, CDR2 FQGNSA. The V and J ends lost 8 bases and 13 bases respectively, with 12 bases between them.

There are a few counts of this clonotype. The chain carries TRBV7-3 and TRBJ2-6; 8 positions agree with TRBD1. Germline assignment: CDR1 SGHTA and CDR2 FQGTGA. With V trimmed by 5 bases and J by 4 bases, 7 bases remained unmatched. CDR3 length: 16 amino acids. The CDR3 DNA reads TGTGCCAGCAGCCCTCAGACAGGGGCCGGGGCCAACGTCCTGACTTTC. Translated, it gives CASSPQTGAGANVLTF.

This clonotype qualifies as medium-sized. This could be a read error, since a much larger clone is one nucleotide away. The V gene is TRBV12-3 or TRBV12-4, the J gene TRBJ2-1; D is perhaps TRBD1 (6 bases). The closer fit of TRBJ2-7 to the DNA end suggests the J call may be wrong. This CDR3 comprises 14 residues. The CDR3 sequence: CASNIGRGDNEQYF. The CDR3 DNA sequence: TGTGCCAGCAATATAGGACGAGGGGACAATGAGCAGTACTTC.